This T cell receptor beta chain was profiled in a study of T cell repertoires in cytomegalovirus infection. Study-level information: Recently identified HLA-C-restricted CMV epitopes were among the peptides used. Regarding the study as a whole: It was HLA-C-restricted CMV-specific TCR beta clonotypes that dominated the response ex vivo.

TCRdb ran MiXCR on the reads and lists one entry per CDR3 protein. The sample records 900,000 to 950,000 distinct CDR3 sequences, around 29% being singletons. Trimming left V 5 bases short and J 8 bases short, with 12 bases between. CDR1 is SGHVS and CDR2 is FQNEAQ in the germline V gene. The CDR3 runs to 12 residues. On this clonotype itself: Its target is not known.

This sample comprised cultured CD8+ T cells from PBMCs, obtained from culture after CMV antigen stimulation. The chain is built from TRBV7-8 and TRBJ1-2, with D tentatively TRBD1 (5 bases). The source is a human donor in good health (CMV status not recorded). Some clones in this sample may be carry-over from other donors' samples. CDR3 amino acids: CASSQGGKGYTF. In nucleotides, the CDR3 is TGTGCCAGCAGCCAGGGTGGGAAGGGCTACACCTTC.